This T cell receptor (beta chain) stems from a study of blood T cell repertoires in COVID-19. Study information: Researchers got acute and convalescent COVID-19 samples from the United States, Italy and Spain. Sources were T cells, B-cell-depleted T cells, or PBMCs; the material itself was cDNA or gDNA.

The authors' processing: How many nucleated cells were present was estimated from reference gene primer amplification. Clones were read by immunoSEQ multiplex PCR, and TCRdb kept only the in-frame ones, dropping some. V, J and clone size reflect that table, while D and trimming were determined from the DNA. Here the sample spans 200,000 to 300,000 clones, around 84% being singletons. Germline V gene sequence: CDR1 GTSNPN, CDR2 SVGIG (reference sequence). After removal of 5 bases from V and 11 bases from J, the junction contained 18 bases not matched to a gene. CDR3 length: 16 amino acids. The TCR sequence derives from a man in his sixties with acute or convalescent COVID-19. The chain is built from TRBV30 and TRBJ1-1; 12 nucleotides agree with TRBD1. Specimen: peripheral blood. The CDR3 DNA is TGTGCCTGGCGCCCCAAGACCGGGACAGGGGGCGTCTTGGCTTTCTTT. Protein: CAWRPKTGTGGVLAFF.